These T cell receptor beta chains were read from a single sample in a study of patients and donors after allogeneic stem cell transplantation. TCRdb re-analysed the RT-PCR reads in MiXCR, keeping a single row per CDR3 protein. The sample has approximately 98,000 distinct CDR3 sequences, 35% seen once. Material: blood, either unsorted or a sorted T cell fraction (not recorded which). The source is a human donor who was either an allogeneic HSCT recipient or a stem cell or donor lymphocyte infusion donor (not recorded which). It is not recorded whose cells these are; they may come from a transplant donor. Both conserved end residues are part of each CDR3. The order of the fields is D gene, V gene, J gene, clone size, CDR3 protein, CDR3 DNA. A D gene is named only where the DNA matches it firmly. A clone size is listed for some rows: how often the clone was seen (once, few, many), or a class if it is expanded.

NA	TRBV12-3/TRBV12-4	TRBJ1-1	NA	CASRSQAMNTEAFF	TGTGCCAGCAGATCTCAGGCTATGAACACTGAAGCTTTCTTT
TRBD2	TRBV15	TRBJ2-2	NA	CATSRGPAGEVYTGELFF	TGTGCCACCAGCAGAGGGCCAGCGGGAGAGGTATACACCGGGGAGCTGTTTTTT
NA	TRBV10-3	TRBJ1-5	many	CAISVAGGQPQHF	TGTGCCATCAGTGTTGCTGGGGGTCAGCCCCAGCATTTT
TRBD1	TRBV28	TRBJ2-3	NA	CASFGTGGTYTQYF	TGTGCCAGCTTCGGGACAGGGGGCACATATACGCAGTATTTT
TRBD1	TRBV7-2	TRBJ1-2	few	CASSPGTAFGYTF	TGTGCCAGCAGCCCCGGGACAGCCTTTGGCTACACCTTC
NA	TRBV24-1	TRBJ2-1	NA	CATSDRYNEQFF	TGTGCCACCAGTGACCGATACAATGAGCAGTTCTTC
NA	TRBV20-1	TRBJ1-5	few	CSAGPQGWPQHF	TGCAGTGCTGGCCCTCAGGGGTGGCCCCAGCATTTT
TRBD2	TRBV28	TRBJ2-3	NA	CASSLGSSGTTDTQYF	TGTGCCAGCAGTTTAGGGTCTAGCGGGACCACAGATACGCAGTATTTT
TRBD2	TRBV5-1	TRBJ2-1	NA	CASSPQGGRAYNEQFF	TGCGCCAGCAGCCCCCAAGGCGGGAGGGCCTACAATGAGCAGTTCTTC
NA	TRBV20-1	TRBJ1-6	NA	CSASFGVAGSYNSPLHF	TGCAGTGCTAGTTTCGGGGTTGCCGGCTCCTATAATTCACCCCTCCACTTT
NA	TRBV24-1	TRBJ1-2	few	CATEANYGYTF	TGTGCCACCGAGGCGAACTATGGCTACACCTTC
NA	TRBV4-2	TRBJ1-2	NA	CASSQVPSLYGYTF	TGTGCCAGCAGCCAAGTACCCTCCCTCTATGGCTACACCTTC
TRBD2	TRBV24-1	TRBJ2-3	NA	CATSVGGRSTDTQYF	TGTGCCACCAGTGTGGGCGGGAGGTCTACAGATACGCAGTATTTT
TRBD2	TRBV6-5	TRBJ2-7	NA	CASSSTSANSYEQYF	TGTGCCAGCTCATCGACTAGCGCTAACTCCTACGAGCAGTACTTC
TRBD2	TRBV7-2	TRBJ2-3	NA	CASSLVPSGDTQYF	TGTGCCAGCAGCTTAGTTCCTAGCGGGGATACGCAGTATTTT
NA	TRBV29-1	TRBJ1-1	NA	CSVVTWRQRITEAFF	TGCAGCGTTGTTACGTGGAGACAGCGAATTACTGAAGCTTTCTTT
TRBD1	TRBV3-1	TRBJ2-1	NA	CASSRTGGYNEQFF	TGTGCCAGCAGTCGGACAGGGGGATACAATGAGCAGTTCTTC
NA	TRBV7-9	TRBJ1-4	few	CASSQDSVTAQKLFF	TGTGCCAGCAGCCAGGATTCTGTGACCGCTCAAAAACTGTTTTTT
NA	TRBV7-9	TRBJ2-7	NA	CASSPGGSYEQYF	TGTGCCAGCAGCCCCGGGGGATCCTACGAGCAGTACTTC
TRBD1	TRBV7-2	TRBJ1-2	many	CASSPHGTASGYTF	TGTGCCAGCAGCCCGCATGGGACAGCTTCTGGCTACACCTTC
TRBD2	TRBV20-1	TRBJ2-3	few	CSASVPGLAGEDTQYF	TGCAGTGCTAGTGTACCGGGACTAGCGGGAGAAGATACGCAGTATTTT
NA	TRBV20-1	TRBJ1-6	few	CSARLLVDNSPLHF	TGCAGTGCGAGGCTCCTCGTAGATAATTCACCCCTCCACTTT
NA	TRBV7-3	TRBJ1-5	NA	CASSPRAAGGNQPQHF	TGTGCCAGCAGCCCCCGTGCAGCCGGGGGCAATCAGCCCCAGCATTTT
NA	TRBV12-3/TRBV12-4	TRBJ1-5	many	CASSPTGVQPQHF	TGTGCCAGCAGCCCGACGGGCGTTCAGCCCCAGCATTTT
NA	TRBV30	TRBJ1-5	few	CAWSVKGGQGQPQHF	TGTGCCTGGAGTGTAAAGGGAGGGCAAGGTCAGCCCCAGCATTTT
NA	TRBV7-2	TRBJ2-5	few	CASSAAAGQETQYF	TGTGCCAGCAGCGCAGCGGCAGGGCAAGAGACCCAGTACTTC
TRBD1	TRBV5-1	TRBJ2-4	once	CASSSGQGVRNIQYF	TGCGCCAGCAGCTCTGGACAGGGGGTGAGAAACATTCAGTACTTC
NA	TRBV18	TRBJ2-7	few	CASSPVSGTGYEQYF	TGTGCCAGCTCACCGGTCTCGGGTACGGGGTACGAGCAGTACTTC
NA	TRBV29-1	TRBJ2-5	few	CSVSPGPGETQYF	TGCAGCGTCTCTCCGGGGCCAGGGGAGACCCAGTACTTC
NA	TRBV20-1	TRBJ2-7	few	CSARSLPYEQYF	TGCAGTGCTAGATCACTGCCCTACGAGCAGTACTTC
NA	TRBV12-3/TRBV12-4	TRBJ1-1	NA	CASSSSTHVNTEAFF	TGTGCCAGCAGTTCCTCCACCCATGTGAACACTGAAGCTTTCTTT
NA	TRBV10-3	TRBJ1-1	few	CAISEGYTEAFF	TGTGCCATCAGTGAGGGATACACTGAAGCTTTCTTT
NA	TRBV12-3/TRBV12-4	TRBJ2-3	few	CASSFGEYTQYF	TGTGCCAGCAGTTTTGGGGAGTATACGCAGTATTTT
NA	TRBV5-1	TRBJ2-2	NA	CASMTWTWTDYTGELFF	TGCGCCAGCATGACCTGGACCTGGACAGACTACACCGGGGAGCTGTTTTTT
NA	TRBV20-1	TRBJ2-3	NA	CSATFTDTQYF	TGCAGTGCAACCTTCACAGATACGCAGTATTTT
NA	TRBV19	TRBJ1-4	many	CASSHGSAERNEKLFF	TGTGCCAGTAGCCATGGGTCGGCAGAAAGAAATGAAAAACTGTTTTTT
NA	TRBV23-1	TRBJ2-3	NA	CASSQSMEVGTDTQYF	TGCGCCAGCAGTCAATCGATGGAGGTTGGCACAGATACGCAGTATTTT
NA	TRBV27	TRBJ1-2	few	CASKFGGENYGYTF	TGTGCCAGCAAATTCGGTGGAGAAAACTATGGCTACACCTTC
NA	TRBV5-1	TRBJ1-2	NA	CASRQAEGLTDDYTF	TGCGCCAGCAGGCAAGCGGAGGGGCTGACAGACGACTACACCTTC
NA	TRBV5-1	TRBJ2-1	NA	CASSAGTSYNEQFF	TGCGCCAGCAGCGCGGGCACCTCCTACAATGAGCAGTTCTTC
NA	TRBV18	TRBJ2-1	NA	CASSPTRGKTPNEQFF	TGTGCCAGCTCACCGACCCGAGGGAAGACGCCCAATGAGCAGTTCTTC
NA	TRBV30	TRBJ1-1	many	CAWKGRGVVGSEAFF	TGTGCCTGGAAGGGTAGGGGCGTTGTTGGTTCTGAAGCTTTCTTT
NA	TRBV28	TRBJ1-5	NA	CASSSTVQPQHF	TGTGCCAGCAGTAGCACAGTTCAGCCCCAGCATTTT
NA	TRBV29-1	TRBJ1-1	few	CSVEDRGKNTEAFF	TGCAGCGTTGAGGACCGGGGAAAGAACACTGAAGCTTTCTTT
NA	TRBV28	TRBJ1-4	once	CASSPPGLTNEKLFF	TGTGCCAGCAGTCCACCGGGACTAACTAATGAAAAACTGTTTTTT
TRBD2	TRBV7-9	TRBJ2-2	NA	CASLASGKRGTGELFF	TGTGCCAGCTTGGCTAGCGGGAAAAGAGGAACCGGGGAGCTGTTTTTT
NA	TRBV6-5	TRBJ2-1	NA	CASSGGSYNEQFF	TGTGCCAGCAGTGGGGGAAGTTACAATGAGCAGTTCTTC